These T cell receptor beta chains were read from a single sample in a study of long-term antiretroviral therapy in people with HIV. Measured with immunoSEQ multiplex PCR; TCRdb has only the in-frame clones, and not every one. The sample lists tens of thousands of clones, 80% seen once, with 5.5% to 8.5% in the top ten. The specimen was unsorted PBMCs, collected 0.3 years after starting antiretroviral therapy. The receptor set was obtained from a man aged 35 to 55 with HIV. Both conserved end residues are part of each CDR3. D genes are given only for firm matches. A clone size is listed for some rows: how often the clone was seen (once, few, many), or a class if it is expanded.

abundance	d_gene	v_gene	j_gene	CDR3aa	CDR3nt
.	.	TRBV6-5	TRBJ1-5	CASSPDRFQPQHF	TGTGCCAGCAGCCCCGACAGGTTTCAGCCCCAGCATTTT
.	.	TRBV2	TRBJ2-5	CASSASVYQETQYF	TGTGCCAGCAGTGCATCGGTGTACCAAGAGACCCAGTACTTC
.	.	TRBV19	TRBJ2-6	CASSSAPGANVLTF	TGTGCCAGTAGTTCGGCACCTGGGGCCAACGTCCTGACTTTC
.	TRBD2	TRBV10-3	TRBJ2-7	CAITASGGRSSYEQYF	TGTGCCATCACGGCTAGCGGGGGGAGGAGCTCCTACGAGCAGTACTTC
.	TRBD1	TRBV19	TRBJ1-4	CASSISGTGNEKLFF	TGTGCCAGTAGTATCTCCGGGACAGGGAATGAAAAACTGTTTTTT
.	TRBD2	TRBV29-1	TRBJ2-5	CSGGEGPSETQYF	TGCAGCGGGGGGGAGGGGCCCTCGGAGACCCAGTACTTC
.	.	TRBV6-5	TRBJ1-2	CASSYKGQLWGYTF	TGTGCCAGCAGTTACAAGGGGCAGCTCTGGGGCTACACCTTC
once	.	TRBV28	TRBJ1-4	CASSPGPVGKLFF	TGTGCCAGCAGTCCAGGGCCCGTGGGAAAACTGTTTTTT
.	TRBD2	TRBV5-1	TRBJ2-7	CASSLGLAGSYEQYF	TGCGCCAGCAGTTTGGGACTAGCGGGGTCCTACGAGCAGTACTTC
.	.	TRBV4-3	TRBJ2-7	CASSLSMGGLEQYF	TGCGCCAGCAGCCTTTCCATGGGGGGCCTCGAGCAGTACTTC
.	TRBD2	TRBV19	TRBJ2-3	CASSVSGSADTQYF	TGTGCCAGTAGTGTCAGCGGGAGTGCAGATACGCAGTATTTT
.	TRBD2	TRBV5-1	TRBJ2-3	CASSLVAGGPDTQYF	TGCGCCAGCAGCTTGGTAGCGGGAGGGCCAGATACGCAGTATTTT